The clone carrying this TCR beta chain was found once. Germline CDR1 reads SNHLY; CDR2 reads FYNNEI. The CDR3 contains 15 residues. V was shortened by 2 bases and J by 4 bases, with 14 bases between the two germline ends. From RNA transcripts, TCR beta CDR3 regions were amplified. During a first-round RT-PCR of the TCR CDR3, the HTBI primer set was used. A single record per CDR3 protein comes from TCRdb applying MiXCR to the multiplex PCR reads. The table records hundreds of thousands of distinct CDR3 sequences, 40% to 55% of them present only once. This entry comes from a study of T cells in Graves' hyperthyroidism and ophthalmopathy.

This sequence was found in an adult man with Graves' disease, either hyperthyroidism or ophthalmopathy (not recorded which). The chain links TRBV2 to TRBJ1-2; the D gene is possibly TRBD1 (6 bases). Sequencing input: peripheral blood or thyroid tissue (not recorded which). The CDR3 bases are TGTGCCAGCAGTGAACAGGGCGGGGGGGCCTATGGCTACACCTTC. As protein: CASSEQGGGAYGYTF.